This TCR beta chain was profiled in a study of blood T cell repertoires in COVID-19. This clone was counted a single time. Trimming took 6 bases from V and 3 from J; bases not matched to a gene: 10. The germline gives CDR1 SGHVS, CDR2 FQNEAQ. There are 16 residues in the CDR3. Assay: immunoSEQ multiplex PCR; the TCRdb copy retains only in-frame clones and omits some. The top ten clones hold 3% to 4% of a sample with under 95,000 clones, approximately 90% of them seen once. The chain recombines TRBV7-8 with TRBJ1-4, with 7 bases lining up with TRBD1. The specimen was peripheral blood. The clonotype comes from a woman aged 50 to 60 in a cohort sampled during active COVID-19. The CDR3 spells CASRKRRGQSNEKLFF. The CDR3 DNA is TGTGCCAGCAGAAAGCGTAGGGGGCAGTCTAATGAAAAACTGTTTTTT.